This note documents a single T cell receptor (beta chain) sequence. This clone was seen a few times. This clone's antigen is unknown. No clone much larger than this one lies a single base away; base qualities are absent. The sample comes from a study of shared clonotypes between healthy human individuals (TCRdb year 2020). About the full investigation: A few men and two women, aged 18 to 49 years, made up the cohort. Per donor, leukapheresis produced somewhere between about 0.9 and 10 billion PBMCs. To estimate repertoire size and how much clonotype sharing occurs between individuals, the study deeply sequenced the blood TCR repertoires of five or six healthy adults. Libraries were prepared and TCR repertoires were sequenced by different laboratories using diverse techniques, in order to increase sequencing depth and limit assay-specific biases. For each donor, CD4 naive and CD4 memory were each given three plates, CD8 naive was given two plates, and CD8 memory was given one plate. Here is what the overall study found, with its caveats: Incomplete sequencing was indicated by rarefaction of sorted-subset datasets, despite the large sequencing depth. Sampling was restricted to blood, and TCR repertoires in tissues likely differ from the TCR repertoires found in blood. The genetic and exposure-history diversity represented was limited by the small number of donors. Naive subsets generally had larger estimated clonotype richness than memory subsets did. Clonotypes shared by all four sorted-subset donors showed higher generation probabilities than non-shared clonotypes. Pairwise subsampling led to the expectation that sequencing depth would affect the degree of clonotype sharing among donors. When several donors were compared, the shared fraction of clonotypes was roughly 4.8% for naive CD4, roughly 3.3% for naive CD8, 2% to 2.5% for memory CD4, and around 0.4% for memory CD8.

TCR CDR3 regions were amplified from genomic DNA by multiplex PCR using the deep immunoSEQ assay. For each cell subset, the extracted genomic DNA was distributed evenly across all wells of several immunoSEQ 96-well plates, and each plate served as one replicate. Each replicate PCR for sorted subsets received 150 to 250 ng genomic DNA, equal to 28,000 or so T cell genomes. Purified libraries were quantified with a Qubit 3.0 fluorometer, sized on a Bioanalyzer 2100, and re-quantified with the KAPA Library Quantification kit. Every immunoSEQ 96-well plate was sequenced on a dedicated single-read 150-cycle Illumina NextSeq 550 flow cell. Per the source publication's procedure: Because only junctional sequences without quality scores were contained in the immunoSEQ output, filtering matching that applied to full-length reads could not be performed. To assign V/J genes and CDR3, sequences were annotated against IMGT germline references using PyIR, a Python wrapper for IgBLAST v1.9. Reads with weak V/J assignments (E-value above 1e-6), missing CDR3, stop codons, out-of-frame junctions, or ambiguous translated residues were removed. V3J clonotypes were defined as sequences sharing an identical inferred V gene, J gene, and CDR3 amino acid sequence. Percentage overlap between repertoires was calculated by dividing the number of shared unique clonotypes by the size of the smaller repertoire. RTK rarefaction, the Chao1 estimator, and Recon v2.1 estimates of unobserved clonotypes were used to assess repertoire richness. Generation probabilities were computed with OLGA for all TCRbeta clonotypes obtained by the gDNA method from a few donors. This is the immuneACCESS table as TCRdb keeps it, with only in-frame sequences that have V and J called. A part of the clones is gone; compared with another copy, unresolved V genes explain less than half, and the rest is unexplained. V and J calls and clone size follow that table, whereas D and trimming were derived from the DNA. The sample has hundreds of thousands of clones on record, approximately 73% of them singletons. The ten most abundant clones make up around 1.7% of the sample.

The donors were healthy, HIV-negative adults who had no recently reported acute infections or vaccinations. All donors were Caucasian adults living in Nashville, Tennessee, USA. CD4+ T cells were enriched through magnetic negative selection, after which naive cells were positively selected on CD45RA and the remaining negative fraction served as the memory subset. Blood was collected by leukapheresis, and PBMCs were isolated by Ficoll-Histopaque density gradient centrifugation and then cryopreserved in liquid nitrogen vapor phase. Analytical flow cytometry was used to check the purity and quantity of every magnetically sorted T cell population. Genomic DNA was isolated from each sorted fraction and quantified by UV absorbance on a Nanodrop 2000c. V is trimmed back by 6 bases and J by 2 bases, and the junction contains 3 bases that no gene match accounts for. The CDR3 sequence holds 14 residues, the cysteine and phenylalanine included. Left in the record is the CDR3 DNA by itself, 42 bases read in frame from the first base. The CDR1 and CDR2 encoded by the germline V gene are MNHEY and SVGAGI.

This receptor was identified in a woman aged 30 to 39 in good health. The V and J genes are TRBV6-5 and TRBJ2-7; 11 bases in the middle match TRBD2. The sequenced sample was memory CD4+ T cells sorted from blood. The intended sense of this specimen's cell subset or site label: CD45RA-negative fraction. The CDR3 region reads CASRTTSGTYEQYF. The sequenced DNA: TGTGCCAGCAGGACGACTAGCGGGACCTACGAGCAGTACTTC.